These 3 T cell receptor beta chains came from one sample sequenced in a study of technical replicates of blood from a handful of donors (dated by TCRdb to about 2017). The library was prepared using the immunoSEQ multiplex PCR assay. The table was pulled from immuneACCESS by TCRdb, which kept in-frame rearrangements only. Such tables lose some clones; where checked, under half of the loss comes from unresolved V genes, and the rest has no known cause. The sample table contains tens of thousands of clones; only one count was recorded for roughly 95% of them. Around 4% of the sample is taken by the ten largest. Sequences were obtained from PBMCs. Source of these receptors: a human donor in good health. Some clones in this sample may be carry-over from other donors' samples.

The chain has TRBV19 and TRBJ1-4; the D is unclear. This CDR3 contains 15 residues. V lost 2 bases and J lost 6, with 13 bases in between. CDR1 is LNHDA, CDR2 SQIVND, per germline (reference sequence). The CDR3 nucleotides read TGTGCCAGTAGTATAAATCCGGGTCGGGATGAAAAACTGTTTTTT. Its translation: CASSINPGRDEKLFF. Filled out from reference TRBV19 and TRBJ1-4, the complete variable domain reads DGGITQSPKYLFRKEGQNVTLSCEQNLNHDAMYWYRQDPGQGLRLIYYSQIVNDFQKGDIAEGYSVSREKKESFPLTVTSAQKNPTAFYLCASSINPGRDEKLFFGSGTQLSVL.

V and J are TRBV5-1 and TRBJ1-1; no definite D call. The length of the CDR3 is 14 residues. The ends were cut back, 5 bases at V and 7 bases at J, with 18 bases in the middle. CDR1 and CDR2 from the germline V gene are SGHRS and YFSETQ. The DNA for the CDR3 is TGCGCCAGCAGGGACCTGGAGGGTTGGGGTGAAGCTTTCTTT. Protein sequence: CASRDLEGWGEAFF.

This clone was counted ten times or more. The chain carries TRBV6-1 and TRBJ1-5, with 7 bases that match TRBD1. The CDR3 extends over 14 amino acids. Unmatched junction bases numbered 8, after V lost 6 bases and J lost 6 bases. Germline CDR1 reads MNHNS; CDR2 reads SASEGT. The CDR3 DNA reads TGTGCCAGCAGCGGCGAGGGGGACAGTCAGCCCCAGCATTTT. It is translated as CASSGEGDSQPQHF.